The clone carrying this T cell receptor beta chain has a count of ten or more. Its cognate antigen is unknown. The data derive from a study of regulatory T cells in long-lasting Graves disease. Time point here: newly diagnosed GD, antithyroid drugs for less than 3 months. The TCR library was made from RNA that had been extracted from PBMCs in TRIzol. CDR1 is LNHNV and CDR2 is YYDKDF in the germline V gene (reference sequence). Trimming removed 8 bases at V and 1 base at J, with 15 bases between. This CDR3 is built from 15 residues. Through Arm-PCR of CDR3 regions and iRepertoire HTBI primers, TCR beta libraries were built. TCRdb analysed the multiplex PCR reads with MiXCR anew, one entry per CDR3 protein. This table holds approximately 460,000 distinct CDR3 sequences, less than 20% found once. General observations from the study: Thyroid tissue was not studied; only peripheral blood was.

In addition, the sample was reused for a study of T cells in Graves' hyperthyroidism and ophthalmopathy.

The chain couples TRBV15 to TRBJ1-3, with D perhaps TRBD1 (6 bases). The receptor was derived from a woman aged 25 to 39 with Graves disease. The input for sequencing was peripheral blood mononuclear cells (PBMCs), taken at new diagnosis, from a patient treated with antithyroid drugs. Written as DNA, the CDR3 is TGTGCCACCTCACTTGGGACATCATCTGGAAACACCATATATTTT. As protein: CATSLGTSSGNTIYF.